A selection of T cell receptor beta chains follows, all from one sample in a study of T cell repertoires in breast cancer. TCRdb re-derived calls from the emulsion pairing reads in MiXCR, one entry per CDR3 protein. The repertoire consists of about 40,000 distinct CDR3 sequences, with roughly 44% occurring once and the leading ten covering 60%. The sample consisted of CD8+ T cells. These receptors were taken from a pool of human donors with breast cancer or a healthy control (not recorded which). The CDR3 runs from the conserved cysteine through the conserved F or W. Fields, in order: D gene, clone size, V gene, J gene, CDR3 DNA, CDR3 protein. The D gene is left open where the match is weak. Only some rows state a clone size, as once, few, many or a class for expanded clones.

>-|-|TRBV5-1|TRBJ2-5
TGCGCCAGCAGCTTGGGTCCAGGCCAAGAGACCCAGTACTTC
CASSLGPGQETQYF
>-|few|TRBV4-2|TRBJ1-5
TGTGCCAGCAGCTCAACAGGGTTCGGCAATCAGCCCCAGCATTTT
CASSSTGFGNQPQHF
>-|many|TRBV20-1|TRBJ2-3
TGCAGTGCGCCCCCATCCGGCTCCCTTAGCACAGATACGCAGTATTTT
CSAPPSGSLSTDTQYF
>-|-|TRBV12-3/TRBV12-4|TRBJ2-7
TGTGCCAGCAGTTCCGACGGGTTCCTAGAGCAGTACTTC
CASSSDGFLEQYF
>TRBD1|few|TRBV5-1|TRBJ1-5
TGCGCCAGCAGCCGAGGACAGGGGGAACAGCCCCAGCATTTT
CASSRGQGEQPQHF
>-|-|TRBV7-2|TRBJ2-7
TGTGCCAGCAGCTTAAAACTGGTGGGGGGCTACGAGCAGTACTTC
CASSLKLVGGYEQYF
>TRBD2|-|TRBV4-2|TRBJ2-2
TGTGCCAGCAGCCTCCGTCTAGCGGGAGGCGGGAGCACCGGGGAGCTGTTTTTT
CASSLRLAGGGSTGELFF
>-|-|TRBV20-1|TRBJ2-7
TGCAGTGCTAGAGATCAAGTTAAATCCTACGAGCAGTACTTC
CSARDQVKSYEQYF
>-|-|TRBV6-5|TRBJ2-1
TGTGCCAGCAGCGGAACTAGCTCCTACAATGAGCAGTTCTTC
CASSGTSSYNEQFF
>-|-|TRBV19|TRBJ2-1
TGTGCCAGTAGTCCCCGGAGCGATGGTGAGCAGTTCTTC
CASSPRSDGEQFF
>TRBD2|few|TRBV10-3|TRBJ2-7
TGTGCCATCAACGGCGGGGGTTACGAGCAGTACTTC
CAINGGGYEQYF
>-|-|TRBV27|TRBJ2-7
TGTGCCAGCAGTCCGACAGGACCTCTCGAGCAGTACTTC
CASSPTGPLEQYF
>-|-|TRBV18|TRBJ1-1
TGTGCCAGCTCGCCTCCGGACCAGGTGATGGCTGAAGCTTTCTTT
CASSPPDQVMAEAFF
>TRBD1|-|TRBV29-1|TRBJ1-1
TGCAGCGTTGAGTCGACAGGGCCCGAAGCTTTCTTT
CSVESTGPEAFF
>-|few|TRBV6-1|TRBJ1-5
TGTGCCAGCAGTGTGACAGAGGTCTATCAGCCCCAGCATTTT
CASSVTEVYQPQHF
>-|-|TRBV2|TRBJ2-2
TGTGCCAGCAGGCTTGACACCCACACCGGGGAGCTGTTTTTT
CASRLDTHTGELFF
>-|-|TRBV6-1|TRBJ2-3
TGTGCCAGCAGTAAGGAGCTCCGAGCCTTGGACGGCACAGATACGCAGTATTTT
CASSKELRALDGTDTQYF
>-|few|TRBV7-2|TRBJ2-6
TGTGCCAGCAGCTTACGGAGCTCTGGGGCCAACGTCCTGACTTTC
CASSLRSSGANVLTF
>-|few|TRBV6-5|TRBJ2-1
TGTGCCAGCAGTTACTCGCAACTAGTTTCCTACAATGAGCAGTTCTTC
CASSYSQLVSYNEQFF
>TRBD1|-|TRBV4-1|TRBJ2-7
TGCGCCAACAGCCCAGTACAGGGGTCGGGACACGAGCAGTACTTC
CANSPVQGSGHEQYF
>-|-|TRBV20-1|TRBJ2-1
TGCAGTGCTAGGGACTCCCCCTACAATGAGCAGTTCTTC
CSARDSPYNEQFF
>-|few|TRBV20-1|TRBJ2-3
TGCAGTGCTAGGGGTGCCCCGGGGACTCTGGATACGCAGTATTTT
CSARGAPGTLDTQYF
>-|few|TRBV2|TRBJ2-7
TGTGCCAGCAGTGAACGGACACTCTCCTACGAGCAGTACTTC
CASSERTLSYEQYF
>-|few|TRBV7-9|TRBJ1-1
TGTGCCAGCAGCTTTGCAGGCAACACTGAAGCTTTCTTT
CASSFAGNTEAFF
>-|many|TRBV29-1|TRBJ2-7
TGCAGCGTTCGGGGGGGGACAGACGGTTCCTACGAGCAGTACTTC
CSVRGGTDGSYEQYF